These 13 T cell receptor beta chains share one sample of origin, sequenced in a study of cytomegalovirus exposure and HLA in healthy donors. The PCR ran on 60 Vbeta and 13 Jbeta primers. TCRdb keeps only in-frame clones here, not all; method: immunoSEQ multiplex PCR. The data contain about 98,000 clones, around 67% of them singletons. The sample taken for sequencing was PBMCs. These receptors all stem from a male donor in good health and CMV-seronegative.

The gene calls are TRBV5-4 and TRBJ2-7; possible D gene TRBD2, 5 bases. This CDR3 has 15 amino acids. Germline V gene sequence: CDR1 SGHNT, CDR2 YYREEE (reference sequence). Trimming shortened V by 4 bases and J by 3 bases, and 17 bases separated the two germline ends. Written as DNA, the CDR3 is TGTGCCAGCAGCCCGCCCGGGGTAGCAGACTACGAGCAGTACTTC. This codes for CASSPPGVADYEQYF.

The chain joins TRBV7-3 to TRBJ1-1, with D maybe TRBD1 (6 bases). CDR1 and CDR2 from the germline V gene are SGHTA and FQGTGA. The CDR3 consists of 14 residues. Trimming removed 2 bases from V and 6 bases from J, with 13 bases in between. CDR3 DNA: TGTGCCAGCAGCTTAGGGGCAGGGGCACCTGAAGCTTTCTTT. Its protein product is CASSLGAGAPEAFF.

The V and J genes are TRBV9 and TRBJ1-2; D perhaps matches TRBD1 (5 bases). Trimming shortened V by 4 bases and J by 8 bases, and 18 bases separated the two germline ends. The CDR3 has 14 residues. Germline values: CDR1 SGDLS, CDR2 YYNGEE. The CDR3 region is CASSPGHFAGGYTF. CDR3 bases: TGTGCCAGCAGCCCTGGACATTTCGCCGGAGGCTACACCTTC.

This sequence joins TRBV9 and TRBJ1-4; D call uncertain. Germline CDR1 SGDLS, CDR2 YYNGEE. This CDR3 is built from 17 residues. V lost 0 bases and J lost 0, with 12 bases in between. DNA of the CDR3: TGTGCCAGCAGCGTAGGATTGGCTCCCGCAACTAATGAAAAACTGTTTTTT. It yields the protein CASSVGLAPATNEKLFF.

This clone appeared a few times. The genes are TRBV30 and TRBJ2-7; D perhaps matches TRBD2 (6 bases). The CDR3 contains 15 residues. Germline CDR1 reads GTSNPN; CDR2 reads SVGIG (reference sequence). Trimming cost V 3 bases and J 0 bases, with 15 bases left between them. CDR3: CAWRSPGALSYEQYF. The CDR3 DNA follows: TGTGCCTGGAGATCCCCGGGAGCGCTCTCCTACGAGCAGTACTTC.

The chain links TRBV5-1 to TRBJ2-7; 8 nucleotides match TRBD1. After removal of 7 bases from V and 2 bases from J, the junction contained 8 bases not matched to a gene. This CDR3 region has 14 residues. Germline-derived CDR1 and CDR2 are SGHRS and YFSETQ. The CDR3 sequence is CASGQGESPYEQYF. The CDR3 bases are TGCGCCAGCGGACAGGGCGAAAGTCCCTACGAGCAGTACTTC.

The rearrangement uses TRBV7-9 and TRBJ2-5; unclear D gene. Trimming stripped 5 bases from V and 4 bases from J, with 14 bases between. From germline, CDR1 is SEHNR and CDR2 FQNEAQ (reference sequence). The CDR3 has 14 amino acids. The DNA for the CDR3 is TGTGCCAGCAGCCCGTCTCCTAATCCAGAGACCCAGTACTTC. Encoded protein: CASSPSPNPETQYF.

The chain uses TRBV7-2 and TRBJ2-5; 12 positions match TRBD2. Germline loops: CDR1 SGHTA, CDR2 FQGNSA. V was pared by 3 bases and J by 2 bases, with 4 bases of the junction left unmatched. The CDR3 loop spans 16 amino acids. The CDR3 here is CASSFRTSGVQETQYF. The CDR3 coding sequence is TGTGCCAGCAGCTTCAGGACTAGCGGGGTACAAGAGACCCAGTACTTC.

The chain combines TRBV7-2 with TRBJ2-1, with TRBD2 matching 9 bases. The V gene's germline CDR1 is SGHTA and CDR2 FQGNSA. With V trimmed by 5 bases and J by 3 bases, 5 bases remained unmatched. This CDR3 is 15 amino acids long. Here the CDR3 reads CASSPASGIYNEQFF. DNA of the CDR3: TGTGCCAGCAGCCCCGCTAGCGGGATCTACAATGAGCAGTTCTTC. Supplemented by reference TRBV7-2 and TRBJ2-1, the full variable domain reads GAGVSQSPSNKVTEKGKDVELRCDPISGHTALYWYRQSLGQGLEFLIYFQGNSAPDKSGLPSDRFSAERTGGSVSTLTIQRTQQEDSAVYLCASSPASGIYNEQFFGPGTRLTVL.

This chain uses TRBV2 with TRBJ2-7; no clear D gene. Germline V gives CDR1 SNHLY, CDR2 FYNNEI. Trimming removed 3 bases from V and 0 bases from J, with 3 bases in between. This CDR3 spans 12 amino acids. The CDR3 DNA reads as TGTGCCAGCAGTGACAACTCCTACGAGCAGTACTTC. Translating it yields CASSDNSYEQYF.

The J gene is TRBJ2-7, the V gene TRBV6-1; 9 bases align to TRBD2. J was trimmed by 0 bases and V by 8 bases; bases with no gene match: 8. This CDR3 spans 15 amino acids. Germline-derived CDR1 and CDR2 are MNHNS and SASEGT. The CDR3 DNA reads as TGTGCCAGCTGCGGGAGGGCAGATTACTCCTACGAGCAGTACTTC. It codes for CASCGRADYSYEQYF.

The chain has TRBV19 and TRBJ2-2; maybe TRBD2 (6 bases). This CDR3 spans 14 amino acids. The V gene's germline CDR1 is LNHDA and CDR2 SQIVND (reference sequence). V was shortened by 1 base and J by 6 bases, with 9 bases between the two germline ends. CDR3 sequence reads: CASSIGGEAGELFF. The CDR3 coding sequence is TGTGCCAGTAGTATAGGCGGGGAGGCCGGGGAGCTGTTTTTT. Complete variable domain (other parts from reference TRBV19 and TRBJ2-2): DGGITQSPKYLFRKEGQNVTLSCEQNLNHDAMYWYRQDPGQGLRLIYYSQIVNDFQKGDIAEGYSVSREKKESFPLTVTSAQKNPTAFYLCASSIGGEAGELFFGEGSRLTVL.

V and J are TRBV28 and TRBJ1-5; D uncertain. Trimming left V 1 base short and J 4 bases short, with 8 bases between. Germline lookup yields CDR1 MDHEN and CDR2 SYDVKM. CDR3 length equals 14 residues. Here the CDR3 DNA reads TGTGCCAGCAGTTTATATGGGAGTAATCAGCCCCAGCATTTT. Translating gives CASSLYGSNQPQHF.